One sample yielded the 25 T cell receptor delta chains listed below, sequenced in a study of gamma-delta chains in newborns, infants, children. TCRdb re-called clones from the reads via CATT. The table has thousands of delta-chain clones, around 0.56% seen once. The sample taken for sequencing was blood. The receptors were gathered from a child who was a newborn, infant or young child, either healthy, febrile or measles-vaccinated (not recorded which).

Turning to this clone: This probably arose from a read error, given a far larger clone one base away. The rearrangement links TRDV2 to TRDJ3; D perhaps matches TRDD3 (6 bases). CDR1 GEAIGNYY and CDR2 EKD come from the germline V gene. This CDR3 is built from 15 residues. Here the CDR3 DNA reads TGTGCCTGTGACTGGGGAACCTGGGGCACCCGACAGATGTTTTTC. Protein product: CACDWGTWGTRQMFF.

Only a few counts were recorded for this clone. TCRdb shows a much larger clone's protein in place of this DNA's translation, and the two differ at residue 3, likely through a read error; the protein shown is translated from the DNA. J is TRDJ3 and V is TRDV2, with no clear D. The CDR3 extends over 18 amino acids. Germline V gene lookup returns CDR1 GEAIGNYY and CDR2 EKD. CDR3 protein: CARDPRHPPSWDTRQMFF. As DNA, the CDR3 is TGTGCCCGTGATCCCAGACATCCACCCTCCTGGGACACCCGACAGATGTTTTTC.

This clone was counted only a few times. Being one base from a much bigger clone, this may be a read error. Other nucleotide sequences from this sample produce the same CDR3. V usage is TRDV2 and J usage is TRDJ3; tentatively, D is TRDD3 (5 bases). CDR1 GEAIGNYY and CDR2 EKD come from the germline V gene. V gave up 3 bases and J gave up 4 bases, with 24 bases separating them. The CDR3 runs to 20 residues. The CDR3 loop reads CACDSRTGGYTAWDTRQMFF. The CDR3 DNA follows: TGTGCCTGTGACTCCCGTACTGGTGGATATACAGCTTGGGACACCCGACAGATGTTTTTC.

Turning to this clone: This likely reflects a read error, since a far larger clone is one base away. The sample holds other DNA sequences that translate to the same CDR3. The chain combines TRDV2 with TRDJ3; 12 bases are shared with TRDD3. This CDR3 is built from 22 residues. Germline V gene sequence: CDR1 GEAIGNYY, CDR2 EKD. CDR3 sequence (DNA): TGTGCCTGTGACACCGTCTGGGGGATACGCAGAACGGCTGGTTGGGACACCCGACAGACGTTTTTC. This codes for CACDTVWGIRRTAGWDTRQTFF.

About this clone itself: The protein in TCRdb stems from a much larger clone and differs at residue 8 from this DNA's translation, likely a read error; here the protein is translated from the DNA. This chain connects TRDV2 to TRDJ1; D perhaps matches TRDD3 (5 bases). Germline matching of the DNA provided the J gene here, since TCRdb leaves it blank. Trimming left V 3 bases short and J 5 bases short, with 12 bases between. The CDR3 length is 13 residues. CDR1 and CDR2 (germline): GEAIGNYY, EKD. CDR3 in amino acids: CACDPVLVDKLIF. CDR3 nucleotides: TGTGCCTGTGACCCCGTACTGGTGGATAAACTCATCTTT.

The V gene is uncalled and the J gene is TRDJ3; whether TRDD3, the table's D call, matches the DNA was not checked. The CDR3 has 14 amino acids. The DNA for the CDR3 is TGTGCCTGTGACATACTGGGGGACACCCGACAGATGTTTTTC. Its translation is CACDILGDTRQMFF.

This clone was detected a few times. For the CDR3, the DNA is TGTGCCTGTGACAAACTGGGGACCGGCTCCTGGGACACCCGACAGATGTTTTTC. It translates to CACDKLGTGSWDTRQMFF. V and J are TRDV2 and TRDJ3; 7 bases align to TRDD3. The germline gives CDR1 GEAIGNYY, CDR2 EKD. The CDR3 extends over 18 amino acids. V dropped 2 bases and J dropped 0; count of bases not matched to a gene: 6.

Judged by abundance, this clone is medium-sized (0.01 to 0.1%). A far bigger clonotype differs at one base, so this is likely a read error. Other DNA sequences of this sample code for an identical CDR3. V is TRDV2 and J is TRDJ3, with TRDD3 matching 8 bases. Per the germline V gene, CDR1 is GEAIGNYY and CDR2 is EKD. V dropped 5 bases and J dropped 0; count of bases not matched to a gene: 2. The CDR3 has 16 amino acids. For the CDR3, the DNA is TGTGCCTGTGGCTGGGGGAGCTCCTGGGACACCCGACAGATGTTTTTC. Protein sequence: CACGWGSSWDTRQMFF.

This clone was counted only a few times. TCRdb assigns this DNA the protein of a much larger clone, which departs from its translation at residue 16; this likely reflects a read error, and the protein shown comes from translating the DNA. The gene calls are TRDV2 and TRDJ3, with 8 positions matching TRDD3. This CDR3 is 18 amino acids long. Germline lookup yields CDR1 GEAIGNYY and CDR2 EKD. CDR3 residues: CACDTGGYGSWDTRQTFF. In nucleotides, the CDR3 is TGTGCCTGTGACACCGGGGGATATGGCTCCTGGGACACCCGACAGACGTTTTTC.

This clone was observed a handful of times. The V gene is TRDV2, the J gene TRDJ2; maybe TRDD3 (5 bases). The CDR3 runs to 16 residues. The ends were cut back, 1 base at V and 4 bases at J, with 15 bases in the middle. Germline assignment: CDR1 GEAIGNYY and CDR2 EKD. The CDR3 coding sequence is TGTGCCTGTGACACGGGGGGGGTATGCGAGACAGCACAACTCTTCTTT. Amino acids: CACDTGGVCETAQLFF.

This clone was seen only a few times. The protein TCRdb gives is from a much larger clone and does not agree with this DNA's translation at residue 8, likely a read error; the protein shown here comes from the DNA. The rearrangement joins TRDV2 to TRDJ3; D remains unclear. Deletions cut 3 bases from V and 0 bases from J, with 14 bases between. CDR1 GEAIGNYY and CDR2 EKD come from the germline V gene. This CDR3 is built from 18 residues. Here the CDR3 reads CACDLLGRSSWDTRQMFF. DNA for the CDR3: TGTGCCTGTGACCTTCTAGGGAGGAGCTCCTGGGACACCCGACAGATGTTTTTC.

The table lists this clone with a few counts. V gene TRDV1 combines with J gene TRDJ2, with TRDD3 identical over 8 bases. This CDR3 region has 15 residues. Germline V lookup: CDR1 TSWWSYY, CDR2 QGS. With 1 base clipped from V and 13 bases from J, the junction kept 11 bases outside the gene matches. CDR3 DNA sequence: TGTGCTCTTGGGGAACGGGGCTGGGGGACCCCCCGACTCTTCTTT. Amino acids: CALGERGWGTPRLFF.

This clone was observed many times. This chain joins TRDV1 and TRDJ1; 9 bases map to TRDD3. The length of the CDR3 is 17 residues. Germline-derived CDR1 and CDR2 are TSWWSYY and QGS. Trimming cost V 2 bases and J 0 bases; bases outside gene matches: 7. As DNA, the CDR3 is TGTGCTCTTGGGGAATTATCCCCTGGGGGATACACCGATAAACTCATCTTT. Encoded protein: CALGELSPGGYTDKLIF.

With respect to this clone: The protein in TCRdb stems from a much larger clone and differs at residue 3 from this DNA's translation, likely a read error; here the protein is translated from the DNA. The CDR3 here is CAGDTWGTSSWDTRQMFF. The CDR3 DNA is TGTGCCGGTGACACCTGGGGGACGAGCTCCTGGGACACCCGACAGATGTTTTTC. This sequence joins TRDV2 and TRDJ3, with 8 bases aligning to TRDD3. Germline values: CDR1 GEAIGNYY, CDR2 EKD. The CDR3 is 18 residues long.

There are a few counts of this clone. TCRdb records a much larger clone's protein for this DNA, with a difference at residue 13 that likely arises from a read error; the protein given is the translation of the DNA. This sequence joins TRDV2 and TRDJ3, with 12 bases matching TRDD3. This CDR3 contains 18 residues. Germline V gene sequence: CDR1 GEAIGNYY, CDR2 EKD. The CDR3: CACDTVLGDTWDIRQMFF. The CDR3 region has the DNA TGTGCCTGTGACACCGTACTGGGGGATACCTGGGACATCCGACAGATGTTTTTC.

This clone is categorized as large. The sample contains more than one DNA sequence encoding this CDR3. The chain joins TRAV29/DV5 to TRDJ2, with TRDD3 identical over 9 bases. CDR1 and CDR2 from the germline V gene are NSMFDY and ISSIKDK. This CDR3 spans 16 amino acids. Germline trimming cut 1 base from V and 4 bases from J; bases unmatched to any gene: 8. This chain's CDR3 is CAASSTGGAGTAQLFF. The CDR3 coding sequence is TGTGCAGCAAGCTCAACTGGGGGAGCGGGGACAGCACAACTCTTCTTT. The whole variable domain, filled in from reference TRAV29/DV5 and TRDJ2, reads DQQVKQNSPSLSVQEGRISILNCDYTNSMFDYFLWYKKYPAEGPTFLISISSIKDKNEDGRFTVFLNKSAKHLSLHIVPSQPGDSAVYFCAASSTGGAGTAQLFFGKGTQLIVEP.

About this clone itself: The likely explanation is a read error, given a far larger clone one base away. Other DNA sequences in the same sample also yield this CDR3. This chain links TRDV2 with TRDJ3; TRDD3 matches at 10 bases. Per the germline V gene, CDR1 is GEAIGNYY and CDR2 is EKD. The CDR3 runs to 18 residues. CDR3 DNA: TGTGCCTGCGACACCTGGGGGATAAAGTCCTGGGACACCCGACAGATGTTTTTC. Translated, it gives CACDTWGIKSWDTRQMFF.

For this clone: TCRdb's entry gives the protein of a much larger clone, which mismatches this DNA's translation at residue 4, likely from a read error; the protein reported here is translated from the DNA. This chain joins TRDV2 and TRDJ2, with 11 bases lining up with TRDD3. V gave up 6 bases and J gave up 0 bases; unmatched junction bases: 5. This CDR3 region has 16 residues. CDR1 and CDR2 (germline): GEAIGNYY, EKD. The CDR3 protein is CACNILGDTLTAQLFF. The CDR3 nucleotides read TGTGCCTGTAACATACTGGGGGATACTTTGACAGCACAACTCTTCTTT.

In this sample, this clone turned up a few times. TCRdb lists the protein of a much larger clone for this DNA, which differs at residue 6, so this is likely a read error; the protein given here is translated from the DNA itself. This rearrangement joins TRDV2 to TRDJ3, with a weak D call TRDD3 (5 bases). Germline CDR1 GEAIGNYY, CDR2 EKD. Trimming left V 3 bases short and J 0 bases short, with 14 bases between. The CDR3 has 18 residues. CDR3 sequence: CACDVPGASSWDTRQMFF. The CDR3 DNA follows: TGTGCCTGTGACGTACCGGGGGCTAGCTCCTGGGACACCCGACAGATGTTTTTC.

A remark on this clone: TCRdb's protein, taken from a much larger clone, differs from this DNA's translation at residue 9, likely owing to a read error; the protein displayed comes from the DNA. The chain combines TRDV1 with TRDJ1, with D possibly being TRDD2 or TRDD3 (9 bases each). Germline V gives CDR1 TSWWSYY, CDR2 QGS. V lost 7 bases to trimming and J lost 1 base, with 28 bases between them. This CDR3 spans 19 amino acids. The CDR3 nucleotides are TGTGCTCTTGCCTTCCTACACGTACGGGGGATACCGGGCACCGATAAACTCATCTTT. This encodes CALAFLHVRGIPGTDKLIF.

By its share, this clone is medium-sized. CDR3 sequence (DNA): TGTGCTCTTGGGGAACCATACTGGGGGAAACGTTACACCGATAAACTCATCTTT. Its translation: CALGEPYWGKRYTDKLIF. The V and J genes are TRDV1 and TRDJ1; 9 nucleotides match TRDD3. J lost 0 bases, V lost 1 base, and 9 bases had no gene match. There are 18 residues in the CDR3. Germline V gene data show CDR1 as TSWWSYY and CDR2 as QGS.

This clone was counted only a few times. The amino acid sequence in TCRdb belongs to a much larger clone and departs from this DNA's translation at residue 13, likely a sequencing read error; the sequence shown is translated from the DNA. The V gene is TRDV3, the J gene TRDJ2; 8 bases match TRDD3. CDR3 size: 17 residues. Trimming at V came to 2 bases and at J to 9 bases, leaving 20 bases not matched to a gene. The germline gives CDR1 TVYSNPD, CDR2 GDNSRS (reference sequence). The CDR3 coding sequence is TGTGCCTTTGTGAATCGGGGATACCCAATCATCACACCACAACTCTTCTTT. Translating gives CAFVNRGYPIITPQLFF.

This clone turned up a few times. A far more abundant clone sits one base away, making this likely a read error. The chain is built from TRDV2 and TRDJ1; tentatively, D is TRDD2 (8 bases). Germline CDR1 reads GEAIGNYY; CDR2 reads EKD. This CDR3 has 21 residues. Trimming pared 0 bases from V and 0 bases from J, leaving 28 bases between. CDR3 region: CACDTDLPREWGTPYTDKLIF. The DNA for the CDR3 is TGTGCCTGTGACACCGACCTTCCTAGAGAATGGGGGACCCCCTACACCGATAAACTCATCTTT.

To note about this clone: Translating this DNA gives a protein that differs at residue 12 from the TCRdb one, which belongs to a much larger clone; a read error is likely, and the protein shown is this translation. The rearrangement joins TRDV2 to TRDJ3; perhaps TRDD3 as D (6 bases). CDR1 and CDR2 (germline): GEAIGNYY, EKD. This CDR3 is 18 amino acids long. The CDR3 sequence is CACDTWGLTSWGTRQMFF. CDR3 coding DNA: TGTGCCTGTGACACCTGGGGGTTAACCTCCTGGGGCACCCGACAGATGTTTTTC.

A few counts support this clone. Translating this DNA gives a protein that differs at residue 13 from the TCRdb one, which belongs to a much larger clone; a read error is likely, and the protein shown is this translation. V gene TRDV2 combines with J gene TRDJ3; TRDD3 aligns across 10 bases. The germline CDR1 and CDR2 sequences are GEAIGNYY and EKD. This CDR3 spans 19 amino acids. The CDR3: CACDTGGYQSSWGTRQMFF. The CDR3 DNA reads as TGTGCCTGTGACACTGGGGGATACCAGAGCTCCTGGGGCACCCGACAGATGTTTTTC.